This T cell receptor beta chain originates from a study of Ad26.COV2.S vaccination and SARS-CoV-2 variants. Looking at the study overall: This donor came from the COV1001 trial of Ad26.COV2.S. Whole-study findings and limits: Placebo recipients showed lower spike-specific TCR breadth than vaccinees.

The CDR3 sequence is 13 residues long. Germline-derived CDR1 and CDR2 are SGHVS and FNYEAQ. Deletions cut 6 bases from V and 4 bases from J, with 9 bases between. This clone was detected only once. Antigen unknown. The sample's treatment: 19 received Ad26.COV2.S at low or high dose, single or two shots; roughly 5 received placebo; per-sample allocation not given. At day 63 after the first vaccine or placebo injection, samples were drawn. The donor was a Boston adult aged 18-55 years. Some clones are missing from TCRdb's copy, which holds only in-frame ones; the method was immunoSEQ multiplex PCR. The data show some 350,000 clones, with roughly nine tenths seen just once and about 5.4% held by the top ten.

The chain joins TRBV7-6 to TRBJ2-2; D unresolved. The starting material was peripheral blood, obtained in a trial of Ad26.COV2.S vaccine versus placebo. The sequence derives from a person between 18 and 59 years old who received the Ad26.COV2.S COVID-19 vaccine or a placebo. The CDR3 nucleotides read TGTGCCAGCAGGAACCCGAGCACCGGGGAGCTGTTTTTT. It codes for CASRNPSTGELFF.